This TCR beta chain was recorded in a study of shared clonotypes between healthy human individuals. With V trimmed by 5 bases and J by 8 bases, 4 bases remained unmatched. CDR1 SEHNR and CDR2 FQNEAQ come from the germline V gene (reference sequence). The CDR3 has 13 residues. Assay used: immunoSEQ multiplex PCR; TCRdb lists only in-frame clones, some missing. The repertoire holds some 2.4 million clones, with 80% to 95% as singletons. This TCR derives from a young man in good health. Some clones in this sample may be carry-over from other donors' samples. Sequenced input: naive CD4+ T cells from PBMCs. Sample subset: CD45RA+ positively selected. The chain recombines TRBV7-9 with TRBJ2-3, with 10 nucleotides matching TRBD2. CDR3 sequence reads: CASSPGLAATQYF. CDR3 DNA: TGTGCCAGCAGCCCCGGACTAGCGGCTACGCAGTATTTT.